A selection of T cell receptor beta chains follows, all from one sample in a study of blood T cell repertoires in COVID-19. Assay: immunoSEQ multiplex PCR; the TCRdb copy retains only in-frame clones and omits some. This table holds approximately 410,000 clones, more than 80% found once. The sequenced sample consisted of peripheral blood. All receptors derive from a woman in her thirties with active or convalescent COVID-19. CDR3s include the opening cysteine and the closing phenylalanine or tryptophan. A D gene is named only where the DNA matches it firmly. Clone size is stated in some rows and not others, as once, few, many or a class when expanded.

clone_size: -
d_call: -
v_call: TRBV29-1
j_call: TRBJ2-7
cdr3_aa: CSVGRGSNYEQYF
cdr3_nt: TGCAGCGTGGGTAGGGGATCCAACTACGAGCAGTACTTC

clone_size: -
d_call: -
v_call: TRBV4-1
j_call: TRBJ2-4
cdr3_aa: CASSQEIGANIQYF
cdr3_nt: TGCGCCAGCAGCCAAGAGATTGGGGCGAACATTCAGTACTTC

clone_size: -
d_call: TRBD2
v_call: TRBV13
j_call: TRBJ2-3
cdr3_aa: CASSPWASGSTDTQYF
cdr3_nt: TGTGCCAGCAGCCCATGGGCTAGCGGGAGCACAGATACGCAGTATTTT

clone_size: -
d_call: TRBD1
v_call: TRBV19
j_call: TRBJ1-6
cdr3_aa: CASTTGTASSPLHF
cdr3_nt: TGTGCCAGTACGACAGGGACGGCGAGTTCACCCCTCCACTTT

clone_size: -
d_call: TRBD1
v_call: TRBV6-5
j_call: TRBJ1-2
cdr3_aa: CASRGKTGYTF
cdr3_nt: TGTGCCTCCAGGGGGAAGACTGGCTACACCTTC

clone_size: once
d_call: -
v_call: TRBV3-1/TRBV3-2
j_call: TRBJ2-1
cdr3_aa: CASSQLRGNEQFF
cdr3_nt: TGTGCCAGCAGCCAATTAAGGGGAAATGAGCAGTTCTTC

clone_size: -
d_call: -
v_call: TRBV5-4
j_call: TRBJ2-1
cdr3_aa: CASSLADPGSYNEQFF
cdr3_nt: TGTGCCAGCAGCTTGGCGGACCCGGGATCCTACAATGAGCAGTTCTTC

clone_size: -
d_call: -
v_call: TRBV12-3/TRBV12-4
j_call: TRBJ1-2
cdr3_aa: CASSLRGGYGYTF
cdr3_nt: TGTGCCAGCAGTTTAAGGGGCGGCTATGGCTACACCTTC

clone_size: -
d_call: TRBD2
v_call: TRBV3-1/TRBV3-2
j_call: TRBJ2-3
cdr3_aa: CASSLRGGPNTQYF
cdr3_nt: TGTGCCAGCAGCCTACGGGGGGGGCCAAATACGCAGTATTTT

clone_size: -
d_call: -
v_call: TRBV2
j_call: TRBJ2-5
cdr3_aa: CASSPSRTASQETQYF
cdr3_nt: TGTGCCAGCAGTCCCTCCCGGACAGCCAGCCAAGAGACCCAGTACTTC

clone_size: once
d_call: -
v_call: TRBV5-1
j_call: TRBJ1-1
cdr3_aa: CASSLVGRGNTEAFF
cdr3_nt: TGCGCCAGCAGCTTGGTGGGGAGGGGGAACACTGAAGCTTTCTTT

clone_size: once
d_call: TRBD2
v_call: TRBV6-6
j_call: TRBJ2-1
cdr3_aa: CASSGAGGNEQFF
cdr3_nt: TGTGCCAGCAGCGGGGCGGGGGGGAATGAGCAGTTCTTC

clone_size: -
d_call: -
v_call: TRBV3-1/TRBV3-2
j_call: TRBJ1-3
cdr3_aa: CASSLGGRNTIYF
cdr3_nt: TGTGCCAGCAGCCTGGGGGGAAGAAACACCATATATTTT

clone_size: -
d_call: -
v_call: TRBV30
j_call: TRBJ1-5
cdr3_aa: CAWKGLLTGYSNQPQHF
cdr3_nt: TGTGCCTGGAAGGGTCTCCTAACAGGCTATAGCAATCAGCCCCAGCATTTT

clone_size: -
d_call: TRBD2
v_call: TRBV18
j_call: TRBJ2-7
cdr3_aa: CASSASGRSSYEQYF
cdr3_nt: TGTGCCAGCTCAGCTAGCGGGAGGTCGTCCTACGAGCAGTACTTC

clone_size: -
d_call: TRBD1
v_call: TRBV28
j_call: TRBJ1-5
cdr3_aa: CASSALTTGGNQPQHF
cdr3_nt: TGTGCCAGCAGTGCACTTACCACAGGGGGAAATCAGCCCCAGCATTTT

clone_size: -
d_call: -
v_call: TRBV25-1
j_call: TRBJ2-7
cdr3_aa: CASSDKDRTYEQYF
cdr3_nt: TGTGCCAGCAGTGATAAGGACAGAACCTACGAGCAGTACTTC

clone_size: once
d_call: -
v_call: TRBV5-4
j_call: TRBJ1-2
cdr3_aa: CASSLIPGEQGYTF
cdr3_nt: TGTGCCAGCAGCTTGATACCAGGGGAACAAGGCTACACCTTC

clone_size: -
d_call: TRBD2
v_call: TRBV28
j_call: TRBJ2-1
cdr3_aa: CASSLAGTRGNEQFF
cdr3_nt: TGTGCCAGCAGTTTAGCCGGGACTAGAGGCAATGAGCAGTTCTTC

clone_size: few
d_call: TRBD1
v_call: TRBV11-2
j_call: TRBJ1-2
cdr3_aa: CASSPDRAYGYTF
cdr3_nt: TGTGCCAGCAGTCCGGACAGGGCCTATGGCTACACCTTC

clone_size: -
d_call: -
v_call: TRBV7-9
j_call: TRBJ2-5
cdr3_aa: CASSSGRHRDQETQYF
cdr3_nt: TGTGCCAGCAGCTCAGGGAGACACAGGGACCAAGAGACCCAGTACTTC

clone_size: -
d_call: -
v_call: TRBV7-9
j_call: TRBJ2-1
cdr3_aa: CASSLEDAYGSEQFF
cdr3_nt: TGTGCCAGCAGCTTAGAGGACGCCTATGGGAGTGAGCAGTTCTTC

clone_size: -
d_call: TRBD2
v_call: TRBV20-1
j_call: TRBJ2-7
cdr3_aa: CSASPREGLFSYEQYF
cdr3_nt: TGCAGTGCTAGTCCCCGGGAGGGCCTTTTTTCCTACGAGCAGTACTTC